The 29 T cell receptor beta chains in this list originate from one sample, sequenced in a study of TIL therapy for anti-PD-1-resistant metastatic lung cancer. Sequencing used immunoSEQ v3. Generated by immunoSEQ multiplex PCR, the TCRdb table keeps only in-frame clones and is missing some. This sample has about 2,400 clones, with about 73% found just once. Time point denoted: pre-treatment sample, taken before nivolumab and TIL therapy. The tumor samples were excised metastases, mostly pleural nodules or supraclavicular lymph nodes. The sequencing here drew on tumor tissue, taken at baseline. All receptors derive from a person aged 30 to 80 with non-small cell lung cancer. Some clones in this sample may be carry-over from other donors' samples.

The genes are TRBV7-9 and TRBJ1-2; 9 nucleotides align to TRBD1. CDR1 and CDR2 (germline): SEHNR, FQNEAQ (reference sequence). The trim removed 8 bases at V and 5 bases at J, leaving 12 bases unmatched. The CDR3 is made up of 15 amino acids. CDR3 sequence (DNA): TGTGCCAGCGACCAGACCGGGACAGGGAAGTATGGCTACACCTTC. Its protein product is CASDQTGTGKYGYTF.

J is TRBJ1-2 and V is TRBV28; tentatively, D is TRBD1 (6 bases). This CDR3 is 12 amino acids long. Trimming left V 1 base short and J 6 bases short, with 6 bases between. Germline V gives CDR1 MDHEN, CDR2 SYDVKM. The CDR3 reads CASSLYRDGYTF. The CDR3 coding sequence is TGTGCCAGCAGTTTATACAGGGATGGCTACACCTTC.

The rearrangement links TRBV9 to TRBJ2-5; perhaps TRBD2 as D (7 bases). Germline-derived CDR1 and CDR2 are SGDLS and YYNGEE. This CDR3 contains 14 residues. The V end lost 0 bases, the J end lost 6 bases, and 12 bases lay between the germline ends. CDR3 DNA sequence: TGTGCCAGCAGCGTAGAGGGGGGGCAAAAGACCCAGTACTTC. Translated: CASSVEGGQKTQYF.

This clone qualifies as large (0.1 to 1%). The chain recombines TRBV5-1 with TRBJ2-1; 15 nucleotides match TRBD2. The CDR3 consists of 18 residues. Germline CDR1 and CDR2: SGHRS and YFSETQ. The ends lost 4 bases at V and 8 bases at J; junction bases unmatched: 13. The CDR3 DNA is TGCGCCAGCAGCCCAGGACTAGCGGGAGGGCCCTTCCAATATGAGCAGTTCTTC. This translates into CASSPGLAGGPFQYEQFF.

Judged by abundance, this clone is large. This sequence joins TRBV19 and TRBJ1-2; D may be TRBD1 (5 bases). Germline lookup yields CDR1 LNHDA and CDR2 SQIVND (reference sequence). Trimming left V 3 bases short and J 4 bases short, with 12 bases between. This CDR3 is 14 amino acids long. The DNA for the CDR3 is TGTGCCAGTAGTATTGAGGGGCAGGTCTATGGCTACACCTTC. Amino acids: CASSIEGQVYGYTF.

CDR3 DNA sequence: TGTGCCAGCAGCCCGTTCGGGACAGCTTCCTACGAGCAGTACGTC. Translated: CASSPFGTASYEQYV. The chain uses TRBV16 and TRBJ2-7; 7 positions agree with TRBD1. Germline V CDR1 and CDR2: KGHSY, FQNENV. The junction had 7 bases not matched to a gene; V was cut back by 4 bases and J by 1 base. CDR3 size: 15 residues.

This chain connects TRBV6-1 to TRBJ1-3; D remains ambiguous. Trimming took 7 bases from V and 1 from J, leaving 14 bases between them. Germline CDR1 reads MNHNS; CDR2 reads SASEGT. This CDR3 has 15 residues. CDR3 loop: CASTDVRGSGNTIYF. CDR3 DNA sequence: TGTGCCAGCACCGATGTCCGGGGTTCTGGAAACACCATATATTTT.

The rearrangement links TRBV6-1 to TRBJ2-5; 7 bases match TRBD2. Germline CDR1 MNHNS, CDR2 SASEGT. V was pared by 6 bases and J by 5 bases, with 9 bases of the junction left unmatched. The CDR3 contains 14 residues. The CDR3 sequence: CASSRRTSPETQYF. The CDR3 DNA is TGTGCCAGCAGCCGACGGACTAGTCCGGAGACCCAGTACTTC.

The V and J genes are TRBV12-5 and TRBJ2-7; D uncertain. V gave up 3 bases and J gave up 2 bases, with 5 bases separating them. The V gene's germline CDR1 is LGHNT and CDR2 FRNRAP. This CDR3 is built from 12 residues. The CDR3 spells CASGFGTYEQYF. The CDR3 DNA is TGTGCTAGTGGTTTTGGTACCTACGAGCAGTACTTC.

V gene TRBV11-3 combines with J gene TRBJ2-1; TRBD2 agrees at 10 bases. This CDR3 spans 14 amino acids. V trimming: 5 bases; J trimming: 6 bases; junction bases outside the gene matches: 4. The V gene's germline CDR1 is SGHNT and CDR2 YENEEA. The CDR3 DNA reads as TGTGCCAGCAGCCATGGACTAGCGGCCAATGAGCAGTTCTTC. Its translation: CASSHGLAANEQFF.

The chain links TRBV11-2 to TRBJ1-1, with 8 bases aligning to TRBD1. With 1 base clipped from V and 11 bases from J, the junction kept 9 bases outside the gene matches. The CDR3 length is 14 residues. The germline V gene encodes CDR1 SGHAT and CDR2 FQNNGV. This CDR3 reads CASSLGGTGQYAFF. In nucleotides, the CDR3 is TGTGCCAGCAGCTTAGGAGGGACAGGACAATATGCTTTCTTT.

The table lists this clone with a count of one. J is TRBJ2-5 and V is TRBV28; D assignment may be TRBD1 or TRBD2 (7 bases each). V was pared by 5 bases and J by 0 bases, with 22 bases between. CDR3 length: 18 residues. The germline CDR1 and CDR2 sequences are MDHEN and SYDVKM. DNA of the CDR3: TGTGCCAGCAGTCTTCGGGGCAGGGGGGGTTCAAACCAAGAGACCCAGTACTTC. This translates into CASSLRGRGGSNQETQYF. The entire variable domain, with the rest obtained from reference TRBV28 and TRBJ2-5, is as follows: DVKVTQSSRYLVKRTGEKVFLECVQDMDHENMFWYRQDPGLGLRLIYFSYDVKMKEKGDIPEGYSVSREKKERFSLILESASTNQTSMYLCASSLRGRGGSNQETQYFGPGTRLLVL.

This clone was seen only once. The CDR3 DNA reads as TGTGCCAGCAGCCCTATCCAGGGAATGGGCTACGAGCAGTACTTC. This codes for CASSPIQGMGYEQYF. This chain links TRBV7-8 with TRBJ2-7; maybe TRBD1 (5 bases). V shed 5 bases and J shed 3 bases, with 17 bases lying between them. Per the germline V gene, CDR1 is SGHVS and CDR2 is FQNEAQ. This CDR3 region has 15 residues.

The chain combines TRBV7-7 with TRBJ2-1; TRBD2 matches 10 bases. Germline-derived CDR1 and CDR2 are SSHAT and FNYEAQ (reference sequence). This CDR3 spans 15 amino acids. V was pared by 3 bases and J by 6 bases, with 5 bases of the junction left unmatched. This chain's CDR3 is CASSFRLAGPNEQFF. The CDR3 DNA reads TGTGCCAGCAGCTTTAGACTAGCGGGTCCCAATGAGCAGTTCTTC. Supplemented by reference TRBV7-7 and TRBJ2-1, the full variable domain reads GAGVSQSPRYKVTKRGQDVTLRCDPISSHATLYWYQQALGQGPEFLTYFNYEAQPDKSGLPSDRFSAERPEGSISTLTIQRTEQRDSAMYRCASSFRLAGPNEQFFGPGTRLTVL.

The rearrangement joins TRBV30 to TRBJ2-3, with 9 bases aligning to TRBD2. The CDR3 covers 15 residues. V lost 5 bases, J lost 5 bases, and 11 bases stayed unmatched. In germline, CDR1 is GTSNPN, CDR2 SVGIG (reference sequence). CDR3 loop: CAWDRSSGMGDTQYF. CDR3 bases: TGTGCCTGGGATCGATCTAGCGGGATGGGAGATACGCAGTATTTT.

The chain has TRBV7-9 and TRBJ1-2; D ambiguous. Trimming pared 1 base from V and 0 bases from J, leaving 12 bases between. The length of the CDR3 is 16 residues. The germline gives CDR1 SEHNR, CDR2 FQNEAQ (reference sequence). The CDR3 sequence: CASSLGFVVTNYGYTF. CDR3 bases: TGTGCCAGCAGCTTAGGGTTTGTAGTGACTAACTATGGCTACACCTTC.

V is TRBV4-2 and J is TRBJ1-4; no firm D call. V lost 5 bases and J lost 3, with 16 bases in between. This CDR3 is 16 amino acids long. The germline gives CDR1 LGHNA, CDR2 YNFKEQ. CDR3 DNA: TGTGCCAGCAGCTTGGTCAACAGTGGGCCTAATGAAAAACTGTTTTTT. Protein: CASSLVNSGPNEKLFF.

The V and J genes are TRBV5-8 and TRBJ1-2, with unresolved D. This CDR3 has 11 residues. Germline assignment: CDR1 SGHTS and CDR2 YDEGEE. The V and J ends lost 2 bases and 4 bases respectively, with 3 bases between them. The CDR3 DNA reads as TGTGCCAGCAGCTTTTCCTATGGCTACACCTTC. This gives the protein CASSFSYGYTF.

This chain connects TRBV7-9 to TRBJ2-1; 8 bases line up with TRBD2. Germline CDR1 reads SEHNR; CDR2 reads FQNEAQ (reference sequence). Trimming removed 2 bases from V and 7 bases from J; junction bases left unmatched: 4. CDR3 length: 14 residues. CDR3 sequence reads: CASSLSGSGNEQFF. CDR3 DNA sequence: TGTGCCAGCAGCTTAAGCGGGAGTGGAAATGAGCAGTTCTTC.

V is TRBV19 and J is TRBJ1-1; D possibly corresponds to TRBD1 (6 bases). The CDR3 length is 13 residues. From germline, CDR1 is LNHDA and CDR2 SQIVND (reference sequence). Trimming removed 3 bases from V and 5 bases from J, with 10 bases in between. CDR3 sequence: CASSIEQGTEAFF. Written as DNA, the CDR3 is TGTGCCAGTAGTATTGAGCAGGGGACTGAAGCTTTCTTT.

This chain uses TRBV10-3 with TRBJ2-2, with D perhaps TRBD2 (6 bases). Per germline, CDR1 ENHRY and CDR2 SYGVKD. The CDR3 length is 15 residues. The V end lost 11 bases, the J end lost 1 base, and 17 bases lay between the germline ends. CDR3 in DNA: TGTGCCTCCGCGCCAGGGAGGTTGAACACCGGGGAGCTGTTTTTT. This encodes CASAPGRLNTGELFF.

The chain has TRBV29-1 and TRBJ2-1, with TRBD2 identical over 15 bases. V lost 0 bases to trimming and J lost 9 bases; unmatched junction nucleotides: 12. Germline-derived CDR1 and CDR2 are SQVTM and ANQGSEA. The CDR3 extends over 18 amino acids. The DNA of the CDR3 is TGCAGCGTTGAAGATCCGACCTATCGGACTAGCGGGGGGGGTGAGCAGTTCTTC. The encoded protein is CSVEDPTYRTSGGGEQFF.

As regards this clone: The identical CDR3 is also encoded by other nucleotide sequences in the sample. The CDR3 DNA sequence: TGTGCCAGCATGACAAATGAGCAGTTCTTC. Its protein is CASMTNEQFF. The chain employs TRBV25-1 and TRBJ2-1; D is unresolved. Between the trimmed V and J ends, which lost 7 bases and 7 bases, there was a span of 5 bases. The germline V gene encodes CDR1 MGHDK and CDR2 SYGVNS. CDR3 length: 10 residues.

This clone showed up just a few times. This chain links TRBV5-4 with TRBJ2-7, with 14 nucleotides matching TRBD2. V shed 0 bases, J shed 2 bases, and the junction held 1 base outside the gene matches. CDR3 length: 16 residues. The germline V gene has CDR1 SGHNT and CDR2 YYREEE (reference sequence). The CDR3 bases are TGTGCCAGCAGCTTGGGACTAGCGGGGGGGCCCTACGAGCAGTACTTC. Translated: CASSLGLAGGPYEQYF.

CDR3 coding DNA: TGTGCCAGCAGCCGTGACAGGGGGCGCAGGAATGAGCAGTTCTTC. Residues: CASSRDRGRRNEQFF. The chain has TRBV5-4 and TRBJ2-1, with 10 positions matching TRBD1. Germline V gene data show CDR1 as SGHNT and CDR2 as YYREEE (reference sequence). The CDR3 contains 15 residues. After removal of 4 bases from V and 7 bases from J, the junction contained 8 bases not matched to a gene.

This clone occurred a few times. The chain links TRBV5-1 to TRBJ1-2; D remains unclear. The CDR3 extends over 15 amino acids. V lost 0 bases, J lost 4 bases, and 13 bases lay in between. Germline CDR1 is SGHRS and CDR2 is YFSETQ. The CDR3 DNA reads TGCGCCAGCAGCTTGGGGACGGCAAAGGGCTATGGCTACACCTTC. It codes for CASSLGTAKGYGYTF.

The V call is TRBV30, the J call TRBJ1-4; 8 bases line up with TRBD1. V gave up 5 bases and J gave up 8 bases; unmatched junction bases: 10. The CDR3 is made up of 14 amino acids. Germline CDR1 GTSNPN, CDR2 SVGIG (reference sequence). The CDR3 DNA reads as TGTGCCTGGGGGCCCGGGACAGGCCAGGAAAAACTGTTTTTT. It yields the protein CAWGPGTGQEKLFF.

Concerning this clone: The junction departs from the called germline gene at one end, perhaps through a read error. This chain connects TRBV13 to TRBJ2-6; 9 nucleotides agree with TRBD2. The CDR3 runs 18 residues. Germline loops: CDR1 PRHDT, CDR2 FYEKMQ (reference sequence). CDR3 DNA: TGTGCCAGCAGCGGCGGGGGGGACGTTGACTCTGGGGCCAACGTCCTGGCTTTC. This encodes CASSGGGDVDSGANVLAF.

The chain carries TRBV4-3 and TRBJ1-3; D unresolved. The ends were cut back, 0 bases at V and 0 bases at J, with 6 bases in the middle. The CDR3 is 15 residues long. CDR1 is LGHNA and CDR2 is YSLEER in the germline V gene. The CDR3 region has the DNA TGCGCCAGCAGCCAAGAACCGGTCTCTGGAAACACCATATATTTT. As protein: CASSQEPVSGNTIYF.